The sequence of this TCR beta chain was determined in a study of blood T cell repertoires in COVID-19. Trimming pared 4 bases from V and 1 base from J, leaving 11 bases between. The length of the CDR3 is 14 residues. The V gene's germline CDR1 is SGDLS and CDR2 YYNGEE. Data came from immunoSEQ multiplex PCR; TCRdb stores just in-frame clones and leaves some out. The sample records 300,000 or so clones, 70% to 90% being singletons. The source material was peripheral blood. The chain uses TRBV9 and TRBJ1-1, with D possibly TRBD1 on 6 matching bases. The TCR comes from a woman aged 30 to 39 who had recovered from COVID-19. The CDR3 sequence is CASSRGHPNTEAFF. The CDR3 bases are TGTGCCAGCAGCCGGGGACACCCGAACACTGAAGCTTTCTTT.